The clone carrying this T cell receptor beta chain was observed a few times. Its cognate antigen is unknown. The donors were part of the roughly 120-subject validation cohort, which stood apart from the 666-subject first cohort. These data belong to a study of cytomegalovirus exposure and HLA in healthy donors. The wider study: Both the 95 to 150 validation repertoires and the roughly 620 first-cohort repertoires used the same platform, as reported by a later analysis. Findings and caveats of the study: Testing in vitro showed a few CMV-associated chains specific for CMV antigens. Most sequenced TCRs were rare (though some public TCRs occurred in many donors).

Some clones are missing from TCRdb's copy, which holds only in-frame ones; the method was immunoSEQ multiplex PCR. In the table there are just under 75,000 clones, over 90% of which are singletons. Germline loops: CDR1 SGHAT, CDR2 FQNNGV. Trimming stripped 3 bases from V and 5 bases from J, with 13 bases between. The length of the CDR3 is 15 residues. The V gene is TRBV11-2, the J gene TRBJ2-2, with D perhaps matching TRBD2 (6 bases). Sample: PBMCs. This clonotype originated in a woman between 18 and 30 years old in good health and CMV-seropositive. The CDR3 region has the DNA TGTGCCAGCAGCTTGGGGGACTTCGGAACCGGGGAGCTGTTTTTT. Protein sequence: CASSLGDFGTGELFF. Complete variable domain (other parts from reference TRBV11-2 and TRBJ2-2): EAGVAQSPRYKIIEKRQSVAFWCNPISGHATLYWYQQILGQGPKLLIQFQNNGVVDDSQLPKDRFSAERLKGVDSTLKIQPAKLEDSAVYLCASSLGDFGTGELFFGEGSRLTVL.